This TCR beta chain was sequenced during a study of blood T cell repertoires in COVID-19. The V gene's germline CDR1 is LGHNA and CDR2 YNFKEQ. The CDR3 is made up of 16 amino acids. Unmatched junction bases numbered 1, after V lost 1 base and J lost 1 base. Repertoires were generated with immunoSEQ multiplex PCR, while TCRdb's copy carries only in-frame clones and drops some. The sample lists 180,000 or so clones; around 88% were seen once. Participants had their cohort set by participant-reported clinical history. The receptor's source is a man aged 40-49 years with acute COVID-19. The chain couples TRBV4-2 to TRBJ2-2; 9 nucleotides line up with TRBD2. Input material: PBMCs or T cells enriched from blood (not recorded which). CDR3 residues: CASSQGLAVNTGELFF. In DNA form, the CDR3 reads TGTGCCAGCAGCCAAGGACTAGCGGTGAACACCGGGGAGCTGTTTTTT.